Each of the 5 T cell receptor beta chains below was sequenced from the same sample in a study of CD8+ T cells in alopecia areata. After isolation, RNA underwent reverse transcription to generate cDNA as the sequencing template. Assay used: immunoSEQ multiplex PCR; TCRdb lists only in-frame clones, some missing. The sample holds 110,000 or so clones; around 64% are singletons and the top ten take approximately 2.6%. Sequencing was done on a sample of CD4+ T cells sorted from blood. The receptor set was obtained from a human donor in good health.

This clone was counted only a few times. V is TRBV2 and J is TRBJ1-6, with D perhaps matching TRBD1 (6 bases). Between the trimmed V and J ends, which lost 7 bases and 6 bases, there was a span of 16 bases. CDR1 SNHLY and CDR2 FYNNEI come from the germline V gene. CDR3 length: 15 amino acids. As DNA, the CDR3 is TGTGCCAGCACCCCCAGGGGTTGGGGTAATTCACCCCTCCACTTT. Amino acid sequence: CASTPRGWGNSPLHF.

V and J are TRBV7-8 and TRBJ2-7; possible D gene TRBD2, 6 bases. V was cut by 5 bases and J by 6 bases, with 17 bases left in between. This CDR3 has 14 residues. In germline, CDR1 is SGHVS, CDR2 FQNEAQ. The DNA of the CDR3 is TGTGCCAGCAGCCTTAGCGGACCCTACGTCGAGCAGTACTTC. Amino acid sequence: CASSLSGPYVEQYF. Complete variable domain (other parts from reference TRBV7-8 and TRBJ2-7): GAGVSQSPRYKVAKRGQDVALRCDPISGHVSLFWYQQALGQGPEFLTYFQNEAQLDKSGLPSDRFFAERPEGSVSTLKIQRTQQEDSAVYLCASSLSGPYVEQYFGPGTRLTVT.

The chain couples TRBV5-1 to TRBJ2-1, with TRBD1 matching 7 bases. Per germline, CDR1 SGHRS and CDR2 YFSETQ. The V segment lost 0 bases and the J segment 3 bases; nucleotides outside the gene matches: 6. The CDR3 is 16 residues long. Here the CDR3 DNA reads TGCGCCAGCAGCTTGGGGACCGGGACAGACTACAATGAGCAGTTCTTC. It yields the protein CASSLGTGTDYNEQFF.

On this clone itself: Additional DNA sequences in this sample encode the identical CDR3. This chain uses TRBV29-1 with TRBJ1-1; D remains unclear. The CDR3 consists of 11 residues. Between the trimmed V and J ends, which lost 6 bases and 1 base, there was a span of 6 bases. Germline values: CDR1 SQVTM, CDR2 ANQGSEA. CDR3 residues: CSVSENTEAFF. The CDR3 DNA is TGCAGCGTCTCGGAGAACACTGAAGCTTTCTTT. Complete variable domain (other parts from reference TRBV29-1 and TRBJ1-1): SAVISQKPSRDICQRGTSLTIQCQVDSQVTMMFWYRQQPGQSLTLIATANQGSEATYESGFVIDKFPISRPNLTFSTLTVSNMSPEDSSIYLCSVSENTEAFFGQGTRLTVV.

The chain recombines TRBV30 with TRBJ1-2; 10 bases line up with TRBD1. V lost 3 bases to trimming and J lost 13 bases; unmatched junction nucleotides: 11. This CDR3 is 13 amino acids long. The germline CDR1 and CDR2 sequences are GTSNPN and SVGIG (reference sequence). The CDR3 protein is CAWRDRGRRLGTF. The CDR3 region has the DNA TGTGCCTGGAGGGACAGGGGGAGGAGGCTTGGCACCTTC.